This paragraph reports one TCR beta chain. This clone turned up a few times. Its antigen is currently not known. The sample holds no much larger clone one base away, and base qualities are not on file. V was cut back by 6 bases and J by 6 bases, leaving a gap of 22 bases between them. Spanning cysteine to phenylalanine, the CDR3 consists of 15 amino acids. CDR3 DNA is the only sequence kept; it has 45 bases, read in frame from the first base. Looking up the germline V gene (reference sequence) yields CDR1 SGHNT and CDR2 YYREEE. From each donor, a single peripheral blood sample of about 100 mL on average was drawn into heparinised tubes. Using a panel that included CD45RO, CCR7, CD25, CD127, CD95 and CD27, naive, central memory, regulatory and stem cell-like memory CD4+ T cells were sorted on a BD FACSAria II. Every sorted population had a purity above 98%. Right away, PBMCs were isolated by Lymphoprep density gradient centrifugation and were stained directly, with no culture step. So that batch effects would be minimized, each experiment stained and sorted samples in pairs, pairing one healthy donor with one patient.

This entry belongs to a study of beta chain features in type 1 diabetes (dated by TCRdb to 2016 to 2019). General notes on the study: Mean age, gender distribution, total cell number and subset yield were not different between patients and healthy donors. Regulatory and stem cell-like memory subsets were isolated from only 8 patients and roughly 8 healthy donors, whereas naive and central memory subsets came from all 30 or so donors. In the study, TCRB repertoires of sorted circulating CD4+ T cell subsets from recently diagnosed type 1 diabetes patients were compared with those of matched healthy donors. A total of 107,917,701 sorted cells were examined across all samples, and the number of cells per subset was strongly correlated with RNA yield. Study-wide findings and limitations: Only small numbers of individuals were included in the HLA sub-analyses, which left unresolved whether HLA type had any influence on TCRB rearrangement. Because cDNA was sequenced instead of genomic DNA, activated cells with high expression could be over-represented, although the groups did not differ in activation or CD3 levels. At VDJ recombination sites, type 1 diabetes patients had fewer insertions and more deleted nucleotides, which implies abnormalities in thymic rearrangement. A moderate but significant shortening of TCRB CDR3 length was observed in type 1 diabetes patients in all four CD4+ subsets. Naive, central memory and regulatory TCRB repertoires appeared to be more similar among patients than among healthy donors. Shorter templates might have been favored by PCR, but patient and control samples were amplified and corrected together, so both groups would have been affected equally by any skew.

All of the isolated RNA was reverse transcribed with the High Capacity cDNA Reverse Transcription Kit, so expressed TCRB transcripts were sequenced. Naive, central memory and regulatory T cell samples underwent deep immunoSEQ sequencing, averaging around 4 million total reads per sample. Sorted cells were lysed in RLT buffer and RNA was extracted with DNase-treated RNeasy Micro or Mini kits, depending on cell number. To prevent cross-contamination, every cell subset was processed on its own, while patient and healthy donor samples were processed together. The immunoSEQ multiplex PCR was used to amplify TCRB sequences from cDNA, generating 87-bp fragments that spanned the CDR3 region. The amplicons were sequenced using the Illumina HiSeq platform. Per the source publication's procedure: PCR bias was corrected computationally using synthetic template baselines, and reads within Hamming distance 2 were collapsed, with unmergeable singletons discarded. Reads were aligned against IMGT to assign V, D and J genes, CDR3 length and insertions or deletions at six rearrangement sites. Within each subset, clonotype counts were normalized to the number of sorted cells before true diversity and Gini coefficients were calculated with the tcR R package. Repertoire sharing was quantified using the overlap coefficient calculated on TCRB nucleotide sequences. Out-of-frame TCRB sequences from naive cells were analyzed as a proxy for the pre-selection repertoire. TCRdb provides this immuneACCESS table in a form limited to in-frame rearrangements. Some clones are lacking; in checked studies, under half of them reflect an unresolved V gene, and why the rest are absent is not known. Clonal size and the V and J genes are those of that table, whereas D and trimming came from the DNA. Here the sample has approximately 250,000 clones; around 10% occur a single time. The top ten clonotypes cover around 0.031% of the sample.

Sequencing was done on a sample of naive CD4+ T cells from blood. The cell subset or site label, read with the paper, signifies: true naive CD4+ T cells. This TCR was sampled from a woman under 30 in good health. The V and J segments used are TRBV5-4 and TRBJ2-7; the D gene is perhaps TRBD2, on 6 matching bases. The CDR3 reads CASTTAGPTTGEQYF. The DNA sequence is given as TGTGCCAGCACCACTGCGGGACCCACGACGGGCGAGCAGTACTTC.